This T cell receptor (beta chain) was retrieved from a study of shared clonotypes between healthy human individuals. Sequenced by immunoSEQ multiplex PCR; TCRdb stores in-frame clones only, minus some. This table holds roughly 2.6 million clones, over 85% found once. Findings and caveats of the study: Some clonotypes were shared by all four sorted-subset donors, while others were not shared. The non-shared ones had lower generation probabilities than the shared ones.

Notes on this clone: Antigen unknown.

The donors, healthy adults who were HIV-negative, had experienced no recent acute infections or vaccinations. The donors, all of them Caucasian adults, lived in Nashville, Tennessee. The germline CDR1 and CDR2 sequences are SGHDT and YYEEEE. The length of the CDR3 is 14 residues. Deletions cut 0 bases from V and 0 bases from J, with 6 bases between. The source material was naive CD4+ T cells sorted from blood. Described subset: CD45RA+ positively selected. The receptor comes from a man aged 18 to 29 in good health. The chain combines TRBV5-6 with TRBJ1-2, with unresolved D. As DNA, the CDR3 is TGTGCCAGCAGCTTGGGACCGGCTAACTATGGCTACACCTTC. It codes for CASSLGPANYGYTF.